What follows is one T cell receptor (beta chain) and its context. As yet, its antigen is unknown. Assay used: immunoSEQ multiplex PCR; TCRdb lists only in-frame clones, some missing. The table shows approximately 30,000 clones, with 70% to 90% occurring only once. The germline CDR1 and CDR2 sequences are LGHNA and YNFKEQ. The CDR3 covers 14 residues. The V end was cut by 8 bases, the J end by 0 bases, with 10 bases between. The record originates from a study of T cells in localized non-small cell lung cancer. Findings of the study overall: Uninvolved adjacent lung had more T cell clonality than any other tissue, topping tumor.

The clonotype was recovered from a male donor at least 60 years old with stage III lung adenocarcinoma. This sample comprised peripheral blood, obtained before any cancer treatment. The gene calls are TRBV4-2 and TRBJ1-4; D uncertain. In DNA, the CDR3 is TGTGCCAGCCAGTCGGATGCAACTAATGAAAAACTGTTTTTT. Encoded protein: CASQSDATNEKLFF.